This T cell receptor (beta chain) was retrieved from a study of cytomegalovirus exposure and HLA in healthy donors. Assay used: immunoSEQ multiplex PCR; TCRdb lists only in-frame clones, some missing. The sample includes approximately 100,000 clones, under 95% of them seen just once. Concerning this clone itself: Its specificity is unknown.

Whole-study findings and limits: In a later analysis, first-cohort TCR clusters were found to tend to co-occur in the 130 or so validation repertoires. The study put around 180 TCR beta chains on its list as cytomegalovirus-associated.

The V and J ends lost 1 base and 7 bases respectively, with 10 bases between them. Germline loops: CDR1 MGHDK, CDR2 SYGVNS. There are 13 residues in the CDR3. The chain combines TRBV25-1 with TRBJ1-1; no reliable D call. The sequence came from a woman in her twenties or thirties in good health and CMV-seropositive. Sequencing was done on a sample of PBMCs. Written as DNA, the CDR3 is TGTGCCAGCAGTGAATGGCGGAACGATGAAGCTTTCTTT. It specifies CASSEWRNDEAFF.